The present T cell receptor beta chain was sequenced within a study of Graves' ophthalmopathy and Graves' hyperthyroidism. Overall study results and limits: Sensitivity reached 85% to 90% and specificity roughly 81% for a 13-signature model separating ophthalmopathy from stable hyperthyroidism.

Diagnosis relied on clinical symptoms, serum thyroxine, TRAb, thyroid ultrasound and orbital computed tomography. Someone took the PBMCs out of approximately 9 ml of fresh peripheral blood. V was clipped by 7 bases and J by 12 bases, with 30 bases between them. The CDR3 is 16 amino acids. Germline V CDR1 and CDR2: SNHLY, FYNNEI. Amplification from RNA transcripts yielded the TCR beta CDR3 regions. After a first-round RT-PCR with HTBI primers, a second-round multiplex PCR was run. MiXCR was run by TCRdb on the multiplex PCR reads, yielding one entry per CDR3 protein. The sample records 200,000 to 300,000 distinct CDR3 sequences, 45% being singletons. Turning to this clonotype: Antigen specificity is unknown.

Sequenced sample: peripheral blood. This chain uses TRBV2 with TRBJ1-2; tentatively, D is TRBD1 (5 bases). The TCR comes from an adult man with Graves' ophthalmopathy. The CDR3 DNA reads TGTGCCAGCAAATACAGACTTAACTCCCTATGGGGGGAAAACACCTTC. It specifies CASKYRLNSLWGENTF.